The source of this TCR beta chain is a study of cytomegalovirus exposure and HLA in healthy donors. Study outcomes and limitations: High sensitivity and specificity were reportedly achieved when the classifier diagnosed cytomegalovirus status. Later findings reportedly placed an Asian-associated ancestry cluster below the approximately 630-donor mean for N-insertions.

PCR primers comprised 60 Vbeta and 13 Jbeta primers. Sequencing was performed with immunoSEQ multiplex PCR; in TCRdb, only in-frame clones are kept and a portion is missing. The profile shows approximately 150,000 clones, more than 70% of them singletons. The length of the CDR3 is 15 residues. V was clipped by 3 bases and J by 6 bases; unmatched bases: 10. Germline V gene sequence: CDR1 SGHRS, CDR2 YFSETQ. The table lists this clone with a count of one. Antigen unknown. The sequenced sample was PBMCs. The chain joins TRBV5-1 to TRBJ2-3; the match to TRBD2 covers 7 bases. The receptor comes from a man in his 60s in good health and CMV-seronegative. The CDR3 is CASSSATSPSDTQYF. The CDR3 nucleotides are TGCGCCAGCAGCTCCGCGACTAGCCCCTCGGATACGCAGTATTTT.